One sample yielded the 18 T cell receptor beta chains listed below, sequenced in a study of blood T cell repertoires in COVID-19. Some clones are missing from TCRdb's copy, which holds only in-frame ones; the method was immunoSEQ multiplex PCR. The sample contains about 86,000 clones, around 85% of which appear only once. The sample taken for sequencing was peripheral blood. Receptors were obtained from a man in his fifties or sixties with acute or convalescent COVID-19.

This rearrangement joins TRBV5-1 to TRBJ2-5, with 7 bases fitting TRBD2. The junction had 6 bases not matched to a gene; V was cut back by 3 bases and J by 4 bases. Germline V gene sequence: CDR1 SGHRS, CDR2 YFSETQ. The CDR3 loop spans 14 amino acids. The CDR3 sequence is CASSSHGGSETQYF. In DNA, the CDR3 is TGCGCCAGCAGCTCCCACGGGGGGTCAGAGACCCAGTACTTC.

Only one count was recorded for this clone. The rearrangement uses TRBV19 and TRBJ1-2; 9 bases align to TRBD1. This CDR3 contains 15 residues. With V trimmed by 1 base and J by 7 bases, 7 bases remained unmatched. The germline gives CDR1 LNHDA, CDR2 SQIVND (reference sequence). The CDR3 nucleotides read TGTGCCAGTAGTATAGGAGGGACAGGGCGGAGTGGCTACACCTTC. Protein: CASSIGGTGRSGYTF.

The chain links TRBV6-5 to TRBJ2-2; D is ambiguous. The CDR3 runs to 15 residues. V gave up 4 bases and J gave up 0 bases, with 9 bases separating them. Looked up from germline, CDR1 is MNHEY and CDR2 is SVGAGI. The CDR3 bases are TGTGCCAGCAGTTTAAGCACTACGAACACCGGGGAGCTGTTTTTT. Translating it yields CASSLSTTNTGELFF.

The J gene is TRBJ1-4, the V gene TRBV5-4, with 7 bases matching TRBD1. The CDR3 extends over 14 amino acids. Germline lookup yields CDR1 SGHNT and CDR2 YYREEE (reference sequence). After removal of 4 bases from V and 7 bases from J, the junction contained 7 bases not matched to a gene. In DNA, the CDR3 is TGTGCCAGCAGCCGAGACAGGGCGGGTGAAAAACTGTTTTTT. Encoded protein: CASSRDRAGEKLFF. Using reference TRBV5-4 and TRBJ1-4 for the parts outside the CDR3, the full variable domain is ETGVTQSPTHLIKTRGQQVTLRCSSQSGHNTVSWYQQALGQGPQFIFQYYREEENGRGNFPPRFSGLQFPNYSSELNVNALELDDSALYLCASSRDRAGEKLFFGSGTQLSVL.

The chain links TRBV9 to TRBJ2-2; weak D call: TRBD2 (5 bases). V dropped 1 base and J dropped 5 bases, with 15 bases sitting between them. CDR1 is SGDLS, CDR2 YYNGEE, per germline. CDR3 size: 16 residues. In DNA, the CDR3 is TGTGCCAGCAGCGTACTTAGCGAGGGTATTACCGGGGAGCTGTTTTTT. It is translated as CASSVLSEGITGELFF.

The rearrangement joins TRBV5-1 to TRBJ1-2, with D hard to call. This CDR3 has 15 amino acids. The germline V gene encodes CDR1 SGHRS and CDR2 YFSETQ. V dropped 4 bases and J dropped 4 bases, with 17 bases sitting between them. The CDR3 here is CASSTSGGSFYGYTF. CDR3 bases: TGCGCCAGCAGCACATCCGGAGGGTCTTTCTATGGCTACACCTTC.

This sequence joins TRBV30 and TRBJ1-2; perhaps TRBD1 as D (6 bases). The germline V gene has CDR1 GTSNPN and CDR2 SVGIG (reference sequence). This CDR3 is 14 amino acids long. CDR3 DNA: TGTGCTTATCGTTACAGGGATCGAAACTATGGCTACACCTTC. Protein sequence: CAYRYRDRNYGYTF.

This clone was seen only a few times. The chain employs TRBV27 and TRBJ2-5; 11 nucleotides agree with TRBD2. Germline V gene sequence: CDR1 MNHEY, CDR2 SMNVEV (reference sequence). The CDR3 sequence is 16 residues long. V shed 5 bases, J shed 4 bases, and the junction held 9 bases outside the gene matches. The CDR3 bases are TGTGCCAGCAGTACAACTAGCGGGAGAGAGGTAGAGACCCAGTACTTC. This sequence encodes CASSTTSGREVETQYF.

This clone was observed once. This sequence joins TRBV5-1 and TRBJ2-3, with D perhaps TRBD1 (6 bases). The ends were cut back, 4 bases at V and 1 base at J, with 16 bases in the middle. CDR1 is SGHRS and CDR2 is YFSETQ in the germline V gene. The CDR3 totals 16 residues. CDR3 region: CASSPGWGLGTDTQYF. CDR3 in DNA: TGCGCCAGCAGCCCGGGATGGGGGCTCGGCACAGATACGCAGTATTTT.

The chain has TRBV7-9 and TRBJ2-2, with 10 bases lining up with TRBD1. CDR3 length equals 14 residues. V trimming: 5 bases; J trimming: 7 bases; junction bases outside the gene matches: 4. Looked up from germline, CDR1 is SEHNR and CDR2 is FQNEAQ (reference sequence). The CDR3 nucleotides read TGTGCCAGCAGCACAGGACAGGGGGACGGGGAGCTGTTTTTT. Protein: CASSTGQGDGELFF.

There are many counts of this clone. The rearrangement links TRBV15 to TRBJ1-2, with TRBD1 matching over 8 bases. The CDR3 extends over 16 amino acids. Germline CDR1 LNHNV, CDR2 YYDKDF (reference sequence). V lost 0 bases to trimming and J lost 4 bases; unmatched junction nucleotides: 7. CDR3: CATSRDMTGAFYGYTF. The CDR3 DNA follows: TGTGCCACCAGCAGAGATATGACAGGGGCCTTCTATGGCTACACCTTC.

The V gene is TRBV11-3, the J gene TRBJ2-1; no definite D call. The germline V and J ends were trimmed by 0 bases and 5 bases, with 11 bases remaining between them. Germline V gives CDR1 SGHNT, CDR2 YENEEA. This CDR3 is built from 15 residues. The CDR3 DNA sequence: TGTGCCAGCAGCTTAGAAGGAACAGCAGACAATGAGCAGTTCTTC. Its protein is CASSLEGTADNEQFF.

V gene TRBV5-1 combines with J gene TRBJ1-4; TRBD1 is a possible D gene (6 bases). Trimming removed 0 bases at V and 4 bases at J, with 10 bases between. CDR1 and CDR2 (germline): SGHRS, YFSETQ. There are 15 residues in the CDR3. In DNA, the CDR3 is TGCGCCAGCAGCTTGGGGGCAGGGGTTAATGAAAAACTGTTTTTT. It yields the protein CASSLGAGVNEKLFF. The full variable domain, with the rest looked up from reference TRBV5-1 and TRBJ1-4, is KAGVTQTPRYLIKTRGQQVTLSCSPISGHRSVSWYQQTPGQGLQFLFEYFSETQRNKGNFPGRFSGRQFSNSRSEMNVSTLELGDSALYLCASSLGAGVNEKLFFGSGTQLSVL.

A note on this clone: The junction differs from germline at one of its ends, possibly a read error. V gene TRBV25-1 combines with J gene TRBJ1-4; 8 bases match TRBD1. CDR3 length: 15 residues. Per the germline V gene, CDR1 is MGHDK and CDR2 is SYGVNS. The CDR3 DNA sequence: TGTGCCAGCAGCGAATCATCAGGGGGCATTCGAAAACTGTTTTTT. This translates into CASSESSGGIRKLFF. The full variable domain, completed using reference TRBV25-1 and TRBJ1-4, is EADIYQTPRYLVIGTGKKITLECSQTMGHDKMYWYQQDPGMELHLIHYSYGVNSTEKGDLSSESTVSRIRTEHFPLTLESARPSHTSQYLCASSESSGGIRKLFFGSGTQLSVL.

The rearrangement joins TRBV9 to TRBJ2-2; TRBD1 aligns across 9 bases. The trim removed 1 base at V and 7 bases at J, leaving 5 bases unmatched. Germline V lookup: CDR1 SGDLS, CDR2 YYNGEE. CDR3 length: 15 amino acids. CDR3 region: CASSVSGTGIGELFF. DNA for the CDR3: TGTGCCAGCAGCGTAAGTGGGACAGGGATCGGGGAGCTGTTTTTT.

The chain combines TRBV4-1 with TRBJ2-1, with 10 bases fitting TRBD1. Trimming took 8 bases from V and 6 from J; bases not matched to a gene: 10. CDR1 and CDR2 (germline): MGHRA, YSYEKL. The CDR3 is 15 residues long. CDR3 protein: CASSPGQGIPNEQFF. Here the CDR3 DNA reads TGCGCCAGCTCTCCGGGACAGGGGATCCCCAATGAGCAGTTCTTC.

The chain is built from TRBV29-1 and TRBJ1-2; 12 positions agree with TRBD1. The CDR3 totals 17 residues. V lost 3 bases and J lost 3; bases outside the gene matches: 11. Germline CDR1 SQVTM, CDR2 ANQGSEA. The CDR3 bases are TGCAGCGTTGATGCCCGGGACAGGGGGCGCGAAGACTATGGCTACACCTTC. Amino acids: CSVDARDRGREDYGYTF. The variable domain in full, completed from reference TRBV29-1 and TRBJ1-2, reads SAVISQKPSRDICQRGTSLTIQCQVDSQVTMMFWYRQQPGQSLTLIATANQGSEATYESGFVIDKFPISRPNLTFSTLTVSNMSPEDSSIYLCSVDARDRGREDYGYTFGSGTRLTVV.

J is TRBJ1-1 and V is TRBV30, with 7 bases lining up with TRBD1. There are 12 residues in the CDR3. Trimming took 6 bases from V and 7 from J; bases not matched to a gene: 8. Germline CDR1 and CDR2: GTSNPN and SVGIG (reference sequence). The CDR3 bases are TGTGCCTGTGGGGGACAGCTCAATGAAGCTTTCTTT. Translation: CACGGQLNEAFF.